Sequencing of this T cell receptor (beta chain) was carried out in a study of T cell responses to AZD1222 COVID-19 vaccine. As for this clone: Its antigen is not identified.

Study-level points and caveats: At baseline, just 5 or 6 AZD1222 recipients tested seropositive. The sample set comprised mostly white British donors with more females, and clonal diversity was possibly underestimated. After the peak T cell response, and only then, were repertoires sampled.

Clones were read by immunoSEQ multiplex PCR, and TCRdb kept only the in-frame ones, dropping some. The sample contains 110,000 to 150,000 clones, over 85% of which appear only once. This receptor was identified in an adult in good health. The starting material was peripheral blood, obtained on day 0 of AZD1222 vaccination.

Here the CDR3 DNA reads TGTGCCAGCAGCCGAGACTGGAACACTGAAGCTTTCTTT. Translation gives CASSRDWNTEAFF. The chain is built from TRBV12-3 or TRBV12-4 and TRBJ1-1; the D is unclear. The CDR3 consists of 13 residues. V lost 6 bases and J 1 base, leaving 9 bases between the germline ends.